This T cell receptor beta chain comes out of a study of somatic mutations in cytotoxic T cells in rheumatoid arthritis. General study points: Among rheumatoid arthritis patients, TRBV07 appeared slightly underrepresented, and this finding was left without any adjustment for multiple comparisons.

Libraries were prepared by immunoSEQ multiplex PCR; TCRdb keeps only in-frame clonotypes and omits some of them. The data show 4,400 or so clones, approximately 86% seen once. The V and J ends lost 1 base and 4 bases, in that order; junction bases with no gene match: 2. Looked up from germline, CDR1 is SGHAT and CDR2 is FQNNGV. This CDR3 has 15 residues. The table lists this clone with a count of one. Antigen specificity is unknown. This chain uses TRBV11-2 with TRBJ1-2; 11 nucleotides match TRBD1. The TCR originated in a woman aged 45-60 years with rheumatoid arthritis. Source material: CD8+ T cells sorted from blood. Written as DNA, the CDR3 is TGTGCCAGCAGCTTAGGTGGGACAGGGGGCTATGGCTACACCTTC. Translation gives CASSLGGTGGYGYTF.